The next 15 T cell receptor beta chains were all read from a single sample in a study of human T cells and chemical hapten exposure. Time point specified: patch test 3, about 24 weeks after DPC sensitization. Treatment described: therapeutic diphenylcyclopropenone sensitization with weekly scalp DPC. TCRdb reanalysed the RACE reads using MiXCR and keeps one entry per CDR3 protein. The sample has over 150,000 distinct CDR3 sequences; about a quarter are singletons. The source was whole blood, collected in connection with sensitization to the hapten diphenylcyclopropenone (DPC). The source is a woman younger than 35 with alopecia areata. Some clones in this sample may be carry-over from other donors' samples.

This clonotype has just a few counts. The chain links TRBV7-2 to TRBJ2-1; D remains ambiguous. In germline, CDR1 is SGHTA, CDR2 FQGNSA. Trimming removed 7 bases at V and 5 bases at J, with 6 bases between. The CDR3 spans 11 residues. DNA of the CDR3: TGTGCCAGCACCCTGGACAATGAGCAGTTCTTC. Protein product: CASTLDNEQFF.

The gene calls are TRBV9 and TRBJ2-1; TRBD2 matches 9 bases. The CDR3 runs to 17 residues. V shed 2 bases, J shed 6 bases, and the junction held 12 bases outside the gene matches. Germline V gene data show CDR1 as SGDLS and CDR2 as YYNGEE. The CDR3 protein is CASSVVPRTSVLNEQFF. The CDR3, as DNA: TGTGCCAGCAGCGTTGTCCCCCGGACTAGCGTGCTCAATGAGCAGTTCTTC.

This clonotype turned up a few times. The chain employs TRBV25-1 and TRBJ2-7; a weak D match, TRBD2 (5 bases). The CDR3 spans 14 residues. Germline V CDR1 and CDR2: MGHDK, SYGVNS. Trimming shortened V by 8 bases and J by 4 bases, and 18 bases separated the two germline ends. The CDR3 loop is CASRGSHRGYEQYF. DNA for the CDR3: TGTGCCAGCCGGGGATCCCACCGCGGGTACGAGCAGTACTTC.

The genes are TRBV20-1 and TRBJ1-2; weak D call: TRBD1 (6 bases). The CDR3 extends over 15 amino acids. CDR1 DFQATT and CDR2 SNEGSKA come from the germline V gene (reference sequence). V gave up 3 bases and J gave up 1 base, with 15 bases separating them. CDR3 region: CSASHSQGSNYGYTF. CDR3 bases: TGCAGTGCTAGTCATTCGCAGGGGAGTAACTATGGCTACACCTTC.

In this sample, this clonotype turned up a few times. This chain links TRBV4-2 with TRBJ1-6; 10 bases fit TRBD1. Germline-derived CDR1 and CDR2 are LGHNA and YNFKEQ. Trimming at V came to 4 bases and at J to 8 bases, leaving 11 bases not matched to a gene. The CDR3 covers 17 residues. CDR3 nucleotide sequence: TGTGCCAGCAGCCTAACCCGGGGACAGGGGCGCGATTCACCCCTCCACTTT. The encoded protein is CASSLTRGQGRDSPLHF.

The chain joins TRBV5-6 to TRBJ1-5; D not resolved. The CDR3 has 15 residues. CDR1 SGHDT and CDR2 YYEEEE come from the germline V gene. The ends were cut back, 5 bases at V and 2 bases at J, with 14 bases in the middle. The CDR3 region has the DNA TGTGCCAGCAGTCTCGCCGGTATGGGCAATCAGCCCCAGCATTTT. Translation gives CASSLAGMGNQPQHF.

The rearrangement uses TRBV11-2 and TRBJ2-7; D possibly corresponds to TRBD2 (6 bases). The CDR3 extends over 18 amino acids. The V end lost 4 bases, the J end lost 4 bases, and 26 bases lay between the germline ends. Germline CDR1 SGHAT, CDR2 FQNNGV. Written as DNA, the CDR3 is TGTGCCAGCAGCTCCATGGAGAGCCGGTACTCAGGAGGGTACGAGCAGTACTTC. It encodes CASSSMESRYSGGYEQYF.

The table lists this clonotype with a few counts. This rearrangement joins TRBV11-2 to TRBJ2-3, with 14 bases identical to TRBD2. The length of the CDR3 is 13 residues. Trimming cost V 10 bases and J 4 bases; bases outside gene matches: 1. CDR1 is SGHAT, CDR2 FQNNGV, per germline. CDR3 coding DNA: TGTGCCACGGGACTAGCGGGGGCAGATACGCAGTATTTT. Protein product: CATGLAGADTQYF.

The rearrangement links TRBV18 to TRBJ2-7; D possibly corresponds to TRBD1 (5 bases). Germline V gives CDR1 KGHSH, CDR2 LQKENI. Trimming pared 3 bases from V and 2 bases from J, leaving 8 bases between. This CDR3 contains 13 residues. The CDR3 DNA reads TGTGCCAGCTCACCCCCGGACACCTACGAGCAGTACTTC. It translates to CASSPPDTYEQYF.

This chain joins TRBV29-1 and TRBJ1-2, with 10 bases identical to TRBD1. This CDR3 is built from 14 residues. CDR1 and CDR2 (germline): SQVTM, ANQGSEA. After removal of 6 bases from V and 4 bases from J, the junction contained 8 bases not matched to a gene. CDR3 nucleotide sequence: TGCAGCGTGCCGGGACAGGGGAAAGGCTATGGCTACACCTTC. This translates into CSVPGQGKGYGYTF.

In this sample, this clonotype turned up a few times. The chain couples TRBV10-3 to TRBJ2-2; 14 nucleotides agree with TRBD2. CDR1 and CDR2 (germline): ENHRY, SYGVKD. The CDR3 length is 16 residues. The V and J ends lost 4 bases and 7 bases, in that order; junction bases with no gene match: 5. The CDR3 spells CAISATSGGAFGELFF. The CDR3 DNA sequence: TGTGCCATCAGTGCGACTAGCGGGGGGGCCTTCGGGGAGCTGTTTTTT.

This chain connects TRBV5-4 to TRBJ2-1; 7 nucleotides align to TRBD2. Looked up from germline, CDR1 is SGHNT and CDR2 is YYREEE (reference sequence). V dropped 1 base and J dropped 2; count of bases not matched to a gene: 3. This CDR3 spans 15 amino acids. The CDR3 sequence is CASSLRRETYNEQFF. CDR3 in DNA: TGTGCCAGCAGCTTGAGGCGGGAGACCTACAATGAGCAGTTCTTC.

This clonotype was recorded a few times. The J gene is TRBJ1-2, the V gene TRBV6-2 or TRBV6-3; D is uncertain. The V end lost 6 bases, the J end lost 1 base, and 18 bases lay between the germline ends. The CDR3 length is 16 residues. CDR1 MNHEY and CDR2 SVGEGT come from the germline V gene. CDR3 loop: CASSEVRSALNYGYTF. The DNA of the CDR3 is TGTGCCAGCAGCGAAGTCCGGTCAGCCCTTAACTATGGCTACACCTTC.

The gene calls are TRBV29-1 and TRBJ2-1; D gene ambiguous. With 7 bases removed from V and 5 bases from J, the gap between germline ends came to 15 bases. This CDR3 is 13 amino acids long. Germline values: CDR1 SQVTM, CDR2 ANQGSEA. The CDR3 DNA is TGCAGCGGCCGACGGAGTATGGACAATGAGCAGTTCTTC. It is translated as CSGRRSMDNEQFF.

The genes are TRBV6-5 and TRBJ1-4; 9 bases fit TRBD1. Trimming took 5 bases from V and 8 from J; bases not matched to a gene: 12. Germline V gene lookup returns CDR1 MNHEY and CDR2 SVGAGI. The CDR3 loop spans 16 amino acids. The CDR3 loop reads CASSPARQGEREKLFF. The CDR3 region has the DNA TGTGCCAGCAGTCCGGCCCGACAGGGGGAAAGGGAAAAACTGTTTTTT.